This paragraph reports one T cell receptor (beta chain). Original analysis: Estimation of nucleated cell counts was performed using reference gene primer amplification. Some clones are missing from TCRdb's copy, which holds only in-frame ones; the method was immunoSEQ multiplex PCR. V and J calls and clone size are copied from that table; D and trimming were computed from the DNA. This table has roughly 250,000 clones, approximately 88% appearing once. This entry belongs to a study of blood T cell repertoires in COVID-19. Study overall: Acute-phase and convalescent COVID-19 samples originated in the United States, Italy and Spain. Sample material is recorded as cDNA or gDNA derived from T cells, B-cell-depleted T cells, or PBMCs.

The ends lost 7 bases at V and 2 bases at J; junction bases unmatched: 17. The CDR3 runs to 18 residues. Germline V gives CDR1 SGHTA, CDR2 FQGNSA. The study drew participants aged about 18 to 89 years from around 24 US areas. Sequencing used PBMCs or T cells enriched from blood (not recorded which). The clonotype was recovered from a woman aged 40-49 years who had been exposed to COVID-19. This chain links TRBV7-2 with TRBJ1-2, with 9 bases fitting TRBD1. The CDR3 nucleotides read TGTGCCAGCACCCTAGGGGCCGCCGCCGGGACAGGGAACTATGGCTACACCTTC. This codes for CASTLGAAAGTGNYGYTF.